These 2 T cell receptor beta chains came from one sample sequenced in a study of T cell responses to AZD1222 COVID-19 vaccine. The protocol was immunoSEQ multiplex PCR, while the TCRdb copy is restricted to in-frame clones and leaves out a portion. The sample holds some 97,000 clones, about 89% seen once. The sample in question was peripheral blood, obtained on day 0 of AZD1222 vaccination. The source of these receptors is an adult in good health.

The chain couples TRBV4-1 to TRBJ2-2, with a weak D call TRBD1 (5 bases). The germline V gene encodes CDR1 MGHRA and CDR2 YSYEKL. The CDR3 covers 17 residues. The CDR3 region is CPPRRRGDSANTGELFF. In DNA form, the CDR3 reads TGCCCCCCCCGCCGCCGCGGCGACAGCGCGAACACCGGGGAGCTGTTTTTT.

This sequence joins TRBV6-5 and TRBJ1-4; TRBD1 might be the D (5 bases). Germline assignment: CDR1 MNHEY and CDR2 SVGAGI. The CDR3 length is 13 residues. Trimming took 8 bases from V and 7 from J, leaving 14 bases between them. The DNA for the CDR3 is TGTGCCAGCCGAGGGGTTCTACGTGAAAAACTGTTTTTT. It is translated as CASRGVLREKLFF.